This entry lists 27 T cell receptor beta chains sequenced from one sample in a study of shared clonotypes between healthy human individuals. Sequenced by immunoSEQ multiplex PCR; TCRdb stores in-frame clones only, minus some. This sample carries some 2.3 million clones, 93% of them seen once, and the ten largest clones take about 0.39%. Sequencing was carried out using naive CD4+ T cells from PBMCs. Regarding subset: CD45RA+ positively selected. The receptors stem from a man aged 18 to 29 in good health. Some clones in this sample may be carry-over from other donors' samples.

The V gene is TRBV18, the J gene TRBJ1-5, with unresolved D. Trimming removed 3 bases from V and 5 bases from J, with 14 bases in between. This CDR3 has 15 amino acids. Per the germline V gene, CDR1 is KGHSH and CDR2 is LQKENI. The CDR3 DNA reads as TGTGCCAGCTCACCGACCGATGCGAAGGATCAGCCCCAGCATTTT. Protein sequence: CASSPTDAKDQPQHF.

The chain's CDR3 is CAWSPRSGLAGGRRYEQYF. CDR3 DNA sequence: TGTGCCTGGAGCCCCAGGTCGGGGCTAGCGGGGGGTAGAAGGTACGAGCAGTACTTC. This chain joins TRBV30 and TRBJ2-7, with 11 bases fitting TRBD2. V shed 3 bases, J shed 4 bases, and the junction held 20 bases outside the gene matches. Germline values: CDR1 GTSNPN, CDR2 SVGIG (reference sequence). This CDR3 spans 19 amino acids.

In nucleotides, the CDR3 is TGTGCCAGCAGCTTAGCCCCGCCTGGGCTAGCGGGAAAAGAGACCCAGTACTTC. Residues: CASSLAPPGLAGKETQYF. The V call is TRBV7-9, the J call TRBJ2-5; TRBD2 matches 9 bases. The CDR3 loop spans 18 amino acids. V trimming: 0 bases; J trimming: 3 bases; junction bases outside the gene matches: 11. Germline V gives CDR1 SEHNR, CDR2 FQNEAQ (reference sequence).

Turning to this clone: At the DNA level, this CDR3 is encoded by other sequences in the same sample as well. The chain employs TRBV9 and TRBJ1-2; no clear D gene. Germline values: CDR1 SGDLS, CDR2 YYNGEE. The CDR3 runs to 13 residues. The V end lost 2 bases, the J end lost 2 bases, and 7 bases lay between the germline ends. The CDR3 loop reads CASSVDGNYGYTF. CDR3 nucleotides: TGTGCCAGCAGCGTGGACGGAAACTATGGCTACACCTTC.

This chain connects TRBV29-1 to TRBJ2-5, with TRBD1 as a possible D gene (6 bases). Germline loops: CDR1 SQVTM, CDR2 ANQGSEA. With 5 bases removed from V and 5 bases from J, the gap between germline ends came to 15 bases. The CDR3 extends over 13 amino acids. The CDR3 sequence: CSVRGQYTETQYF. The CDR3 coding sequence is TGCAGCGTTAGAGGACAGTATACGGAGACCCAGTACTTC.

The V call is TRBV29-1, the J call TRBJ2-1; 8 bases align to TRBD2. The germline V gene encodes CDR1 SQVTM and CDR2 ANQGSEA. V was pared by 3 bases and J by 0 bases, with 7 bases of the junction left unmatched. This CDR3 has 16 residues. The CDR3, as DNA: TGCAGCGTTGACACGGACAGCGGGAGCTCCTACAATGAGCAGTTCTTC. Protein sequence: CSVDTDSGSSYNEQFF.

V gene TRBV7-8 combines with J gene TRBJ2-5; 7 bases match TRBD2. CDR3 length: 16 residues. The V gene's germline CDR1 is SGHVS and CDR2 FQNEAQ. Trimming removed 2 bases from V and 3 bases from J; junction bases left unmatched: 9. CDR3 nucleotides: TGTGCCAGCAGCTTAATTGGGGGGGACCGCGAAGAGACCCAGTACTTC. It encodes CASSLIGGDREETQYF.

The gene calls are TRBV9 and TRBJ1-4; TRBD1 matches at 8 bases. This CDR3 has 15 amino acids. J was trimmed by 6 bases and V by 2 bases; bases with no gene match: 6. CDR1 SGDLS and CDR2 YYNGEE come from the germline V gene. CDR3 sequence (DNA): TGTGCCAGCAGCGTGGCGGGACAGGCGGATGAAAAACTGTTTTTT. Protein product: CASSVAGQADEKLFF.

As regards this clone: Other DNA sequences in the same sample also yield this CDR3. V and J are TRBV30 and TRBJ2-7; 8 positions agree with TRBD1. The V and J ends lost 1 base and 7 bases, in that order; junction bases with no gene match: 6. The CDR3 runs 13 residues. Germline assignment: CDR1 GTSNPN and CDR2 SVGIG (reference sequence). This chain's CDR3 is CAWSADRGYEQYF. The CDR3 DNA sequence: TGTGCCTGGAGTGCAGACAGGGGCTATGAGCAGTACTTC.

The V gene is TRBV5-1, the J gene TRBJ2-5; maybe TRBD2 (6 bases). The CDR3 is made up of 16 amino acids. V was cut by 2 bases and J by 5 bases, with 19 bases left in between. Germline CDR1 SGHRS, CDR2 YFSETQ. The CDR3 loop reads CASSFGNSGVRETQYF. In nucleotides, the CDR3 is TGCGCCAGCAGCTTCGGTAACTCGGGGGTGAGGGAGACCCAGTACTTC.

The chain carries TRBV7-9 and TRBJ2-1, with 7 bases aligning to TRBD2. The V segment lost 1 base and the J segment 7 bases; nucleotides outside the gene matches: 4. Germline V lookup: CDR1 SEHNR, CDR2 FQNEAQ (reference sequence). The CDR3 sequence is 14 residues long. The CDR3 protein is CASSLGVSGNEQFF. The CDR3 region has the DNA TGTGCCAGCAGCTTAGGTGTTAGCGGGAATGAGCAGTTCTTC.

J is TRBJ2-3 and V is TRBV5-1, with D perhaps TRBD1 (6 bases). The CDR3 runs to 16 residues. The germline V gene has CDR1 SGHRS and CDR2 YFSETQ. V lost 1 base, J lost 2 bases, and 14 bases lay in between. DNA for the CDR3: TGCGCCAGCAGCTTGTTGGCCAGGGGCTACACAGATACGCAGTATTTT. It yields the protein CASSLLARGYTDTQYF.

The J gene is TRBJ1-5, the V gene TRBV9, with 7 bases identical to TRBD1. Trimming at V came to 3 bases and at J to 0 bases, leaving 0 bases not matched to a gene. Germline values: CDR1 SGDLS, CDR2 YYNGEE. This CDR3 spans 14 amino acids. Here the CDR3 DNA reads TGTGCCAGCAGCGACAGGGGTAGCAATCAGCCCCAGCATTTT. Residues: CASSDRGSNQPQHF.

The CDR3 coding sequence is TGTGCCAGCACCGGACAGGGGACCGCTTCTTACGAGCAGTACTTC. Its translation is CASTGQGTASYEQYF. The chain joins TRBV28 to TRBJ2-7, with 9 bases that match TRBD1. This CDR3 is built from 15 residues. V trimming: 7 bases; J trimming: 4 bases; junction bases outside the gene matches: 11. Germline assignment: CDR1 MDHEN and CDR2 SYDVKM.

The genes are TRBV6-6 and TRBJ1-1; 8 bases match TRBD1. After removal of 6 bases from V and 3 bases from J, the junction contained 6 bases not matched to a gene. The CDR3 consists of 14 residues. CDR1 and CDR2 (germline): MNHNY, SVGAGI (reference sequence). The CDR3 region has the DNA TGTGCCAGCAGGGAACAGGGGGAAGACACTGAAGCTTTCTTT. Translated: CASREQGEDTEAFF.

This sequence joins TRBV28 and TRBJ2-1; 10 bases match TRBD2. The V gene end was trimmed by 5 bases and the J gene end by 8 bases; junction bases not matched to a gene: 6. Germline CDR1 MDHEN, CDR2 SYDVKM. This CDR3 contains 14 residues. CDR3: CASSRAGGPHEQFF. CDR3 DNA sequence: TGTGCCAGCAGTCGAGCGGGAGGGCCGCATGAGCAGTTCTTC.

This clone has just a few counts. Other nucleotide sequences in the sample specify the same CDR3. This chain joins TRBV5-1 and TRBJ2-7; 11 bases are shared with TRBD2. The germline CDR1 and CDR2 sequences are SGHRS and YFSETQ. The CDR3 is made up of 14 amino acids. V was pared by 1 base and J by 4 bases, with 1 base of the junction left unmatched. DNA of the CDR3: TGCGCCAGCAGCTTGACTAGCGGGAGTTACGAGCAGTACTTC. Translating it yields CASSLTSGSYEQYF.

The CDR3 sequence is CASSLSRTIAKNIQYF. CDR3 in DNA: TGTGCCAGCAGCTTGTCCCGGACGATAGCCAAAAACATTCAGTACTTC. The rearrangement joins TRBV5-6 to TRBJ2-4; D not certain. CDR3 size: 16 residues. Trimming removed 1 base from V and 0 bases from J, with 11 bases in between. The germline CDR1 and CDR2 sequences are SGHDT and YYEEEE.

A few counts support this clone. Distinct nucleotide sequences in the sample also encode this CDR3. The rearrangement links TRBV30 to TRBJ2-5; no reliable D call. CDR3 length: 12 amino acids. The germline gives CDR1 GTSNPN, CDR2 SVGIG (reference sequence). Trimming left V 0 bases short and J 5 bases short, with 7 bases between. The CDR3 region is CAWSVLGETQYF. The DNA of the CDR3 is TGTGCCTGGAGTGTACTTGGGGAGACCCAGTACTTC.

This sequence joins TRBV19 and TRBJ2-5; 9 bases are a match to TRBD2. CDR1 and CDR2 (germline): LNHDA, SQIVND (reference sequence). CDR3 size: 14 residues. The V and J ends lost 6 bases and 2 bases, in that order; junction bases with no gene match: 4. The CDR3: CASRGAGGQETQYF. The CDR3 DNA sequence: TGTGCCAGTAGAGGAGCGGGAGGTCAAGAGACCCAGTACTTC.

The CDR3 loop reads CASSEMSSSTGELFF. CDR3 nucleotides: TGTGCCAGCAGTGAAATGTCCTCGAGCACCGGGGAGCTGTTTTTT. The chain links TRBV6-1 to TRBJ2-2; D call uncertain. The length of the CDR3 is 15 residues. CDR1 and CDR2 from the germline V gene are MNHNS and SASEGT. The V end lost 2 bases, the J end lost 4 bases, and 11 bases lay between the germline ends.

The table lists this clone with a few counts. The chain carries TRBV5-6 and TRBJ1-2, with 8 bases aligning to TRBD1. Germline assignment: CDR1 SGHDT and CDR2 YYEEEE. V trimming: 3 bases; J trimming: 4 bases; junction bases outside the gene matches: 5. The CDR3 covers 14 residues. CDR3 region: CASSWTGSIYGYTF. Here the CDR3 DNA reads TGTGCCAGCAGCTGGACAGGGAGTATCTATGGCTACACCTTC.

This sequence joins TRBV18 and TRBJ2-3, with 7 bases identical to TRBD2. Germline V gives CDR1 KGHSH, CDR2 LQKENI. The junction had 6 bases not matched to a gene; V was cut back by 2 bases and J by 1 base. This CDR3 spans 16 amino acids. CDR3 in amino acids: CASSPVGGSRTDTQYF. CDR3 sequence (DNA): TGTGCCAGCTCACCAGTTGGCGGGAGCCGCACAGATACGCAGTATTTT.

The V gene is TRBV7-2, the J gene TRBJ1-1; 8 bases map to TRBD1. Germline CDR1 SGHTA, CDR2 FQGNSA. The trim removed 2 bases at V and 4 bases at J, leaving 9 bases unmatched. The CDR3 is made up of 16 amino acids. The DNA of the CDR3 is TGTGCCAGCAGCTTATTACAGGGGGTGGTTGGCACTGAAGCTTTCTTT. It specifies CASSLLQGVVGTEAFF. Variable domain in full (rest from reference TRBV7-2 and TRBJ1-1): GAGVSQSPSNKVTEKGKDVELRCDPISGHTALYWYRQSLGQGLEFLIYFQGNSAPDKSGLPSDRFSAERTGGSVSTLTIQRTQQEDSAVYLCASSLLQGVVGTEAFFGQGTRLTVV.

V gene TRBV5-1 combines with J gene TRBJ2-7; 8 nucleotides match TRBD2. The CDR3 runs 17 residues. The germline V gene has CDR1 SGHRS and CDR2 YFSETQ. With V trimmed by 0 bases and J by 2 bases, 10 bases remained unmatched. CDR3 region: CASSLGRGSGSPYEQYF. DNA for the CDR3: TGCGCCAGCAGCTTGGGGCGGGGAAGCGGGAGTCCCTACGAGCAGTACTTC.

The chain combines TRBV4-1 with TRBJ2-7; TRBD1 agrees at 11 bases. The V and J ends lost 4 bases and 4 bases, in that order; junction bases with no gene match: 6. The CDR3 runs to 15 residues. From germline, CDR1 is MGHRA and CDR2 YSYEKL. CDR3 sequence: CASSRAGQGGYEQYF. DNA of the CDR3: TGCGCCAGCAGCCGAGCGGGACAGGGGGGTTACGAGCAGTACTTC.

The rearrangement links TRBV11-2 to TRBJ2-6; unclear D gene. Trimming took 1 base from V and 5 from J, leaving 3 bases between them. The CDR3 sequence is 13 residues long. Germline assignment: CDR1 SGHAT and CDR2 FQNNGV. In DNA, the CDR3 is TGTGCCAGCAGCTTAGTACGGGCCAACGTCCTGACTTTC. It translates to CASSLVRANVLTF.